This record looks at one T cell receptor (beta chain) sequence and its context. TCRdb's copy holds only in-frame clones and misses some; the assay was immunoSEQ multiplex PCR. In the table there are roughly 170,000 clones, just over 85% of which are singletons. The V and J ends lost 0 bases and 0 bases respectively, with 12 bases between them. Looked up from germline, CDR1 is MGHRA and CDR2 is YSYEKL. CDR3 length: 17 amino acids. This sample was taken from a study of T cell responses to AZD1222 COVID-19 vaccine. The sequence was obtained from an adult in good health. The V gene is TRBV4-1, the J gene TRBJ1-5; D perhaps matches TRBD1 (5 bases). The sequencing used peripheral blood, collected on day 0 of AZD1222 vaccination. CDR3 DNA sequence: TGCGCCAGCAGCCAAGATAAAGGGACGGTTAGCAATCAGCCCCAGCATTTT. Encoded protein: CASSQDKGTVSNQPQHF.